Described below is a single TCR beta chain sequence and its context. The sample belongs to a study of sequential checkpoint blockade in melanoma. Study summary: Arm A got nivolumab then ipilimumab; arm B the reverse, 1:1.

Treatment described: randomized to nivolumab then ipilimumab (arm A) or the reverse (arm B). From thawed PBMCs, live CD3+CD8+ cells negative for CD19 and CD56 were sorted. Looked up from germline, CDR1 is SGHNT and CDR2 is YYREEE (reference sequence). This CDR3 region has 15 residues. Losses at the gene ends were 5 bases for V and 1 base for J; bases not matched to a gene: 7. Sequencing was performed with immunoSEQ multiplex PCR; in TCRdb, only in-frame clones are kept and a portion is missing. The table records approximately 11,000 clones, around 60% of them present only once. The origin of this receptor is a human donor with melanoma. The starting material was CD8+ T cells sorted from blood (inferred from file names), obtained from a patient given nivolumab and ipilimumab in sequence. This sequence joins TRBV5-4 and TRBJ2-7, with 9 positions matching TRBD1. CDR3 region: CASSQGQGSSYEQYF. CDR3 DNA sequence: TGTGCCAGCAGTCAGGGACAGGGTAGTTCCTACGAGCAGTACTTC.